These 21 T cell receptor beta chains were all obtained from the same sample, sequenced in a study of blood T cell repertoires in COVID-19. Assay: immunoSEQ multiplex PCR; the TCRdb copy retains only in-frame clones and omits some. Among about 370,000 clones listed, approximately 89% were seen once. Input material: PBMCs or T cells enriched from blood (not recorded which). The origin of the receptors is a woman younger than 45 who had recovered from COVID-19.

The chain joins TRBV2 to TRBJ2-3, with 11 bases identical to TRBD2. This CDR3 is 17 amino acids long. V dropped 4 bases and J dropped 1; count of bases not matched to a gene: 7. Germline V gene data show CDR1 as SNHLY and CDR2 as FYNNEI. The CDR3 nucleotides are TGTGCCAGCAGTGCCCTGCTAGCGGGGGGACGCACAGATACGCAGTATTTT. Its translation is CASSALLAGGRTDTQYF. The entire variable domain, with the rest obtained from reference TRBV2 and TRBJ2-3, is as follows: EPEVTQTPSHQVTQMGQEVILRCVPISNHLYFYWYRQILGQKVEFLVSFYNNEISEKSEIFDDQFSVERPDGSNFTLKIRSTKLEDSAMYFCASSALLAGGRTDTQYFGPGTRLTVL.

The CDR3 DNA is TGTGCCAGCAGCTTAGGGGCCGGGGGTACTTATGAGCAGTTCTTC. Its protein is CASSLGAGGTYEQFF. The chain uses TRBV11-3 and TRBJ2-1; maybe TRBD2 (6 bases). The CDR3 extends over 15 amino acids. Germline V gene sequence: CDR1 SGHNT, CDR2 YENEEA. With 1 base removed from V and 8 bases from J, the gap between germline ends came to 15 bases.

The gene calls are TRBV10-1 and TRBJ2-7, with D hard to call. Trimming left V 7 bases short and J 3 bases short, with 19 bases between. The CDR3 spans 15 residues. Germline V gives CDR1 WNHNN, CDR2 SYGVQD (reference sequence). This CDR3 is CASTRRLEGCYEQYF. The CDR3 DNA is TGCGCCAGCACCAGACGCCTAGAAGGATGCTACGAGCAGTACTTC.

The chain uses TRBV28 and TRBJ1-6; TRBD1 aligns across 8 bases. The CDR3 covers 15 residues. Trimming removed 8 bases from V and 10 bases from J; junction bases left unmatched: 13. CDR1 and CDR2 from the germline V gene are MDHEN and SYDVKM. The CDR3 DNA is TGTGCCAGCTGTGGGTCGGACAGGGCATTCTCACCCCTCCACTTT. It specifies CASCGSDRAFSPLHF.

The V and J genes are TRBV6-6 and TRBJ1-5; possibly TRBD1 for D (6 bases). The V gene's germline CDR1 is MNHNY and CDR2 SVGAGI (reference sequence). Trimming removed 2 bases at V and 2 bases at J, with 10 bases between. The CDR3 has 15 residues. The CDR3 sequence: CASSYVGAGNQPQHF. The DNA of the CDR3 is TGTGCCAGCAGTTACGTGGGGGCCGGCAATCAGCCCCAGCATTTT.

CDR3 amino acids: CASGLTQARNTEAFF. CDR3 in DNA: TGTGCTAGTGGTTTGACCCAAGCGCGGAACACTGAAGCTTTCTTT. The gene calls are TRBV12-5 and TRBJ1-1; no clear D gene. V was cut by 2 bases and J by 1 base, with 11 bases left in between. CDR3 length: 15 residues. From germline, CDR1 is LGHNT and CDR2 FRNRAP.

V gene TRBV5-1 combines with J gene TRBJ2-7; 10 positions match TRBD1. The V segment lost 2 bases and the J segment 4 bases; nucleotides outside the gene matches: 6. The germline V gene has CDR1 SGHRS and CDR2 YFSETQ. The CDR3 spans 15 residues. The CDR3 nucleotides are TGCGCCAGCAGCTTCGGGACAGGGGTTCTTTACGAGCAGTACTTC. Encoded protein: CASSFGTGVLYEQYF.

The V call is TRBV25-1, the J call TRBJ2-5; TRBD2 agrees at 9 bases. The germline CDR1 and CDR2 sequences are MGHDK and SYGVNS. The V gene end was trimmed by 4 bases and the J gene end by 5 bases; junction bases not matched to a gene: 5. The CDR3 loop spans 14 amino acids. The CDR3, as DNA: TGTGCCAGCAGTGGGCCTAGCGGGAAGGAGACCCAGTACTTC. Translating it yields CASSGPSGKETQYF.

The genes are TRBV19 and TRBJ1-1, with D unclear. V shed 6 bases and J shed 0 bases, with 11 bases lying between them. Germline loops: CDR1 LNHDA, CDR2 SQIVND (reference sequence). This CDR3 is 14 amino acids long. The CDR3 DNA reads as TGTGCCAGTAGGGGCCGTACGCTGAACACTGAAGCTTTCTTT. Its translation is CASRGRTLNTEAFF.

The chain is built from TRBV19 and TRBJ2-1; possibly TRBD2 for D (6 bases). The CDR3 is made up of 20 amino acids. Trimming cost V 5 bases and J 8 bases, with 34 bases left between them. Germline loops: CDR1 LNHDA, CDR2 SQIVND (reference sequence). CDR3 in amino acids: CASSASRTIAVGSALDEQFF. CDR3 DNA: TGTGCCAGTAGTGCCTCTCGGACAATAGCGGTGGGGTCAGCTTTGGATGAGCAGTTCTTC.

J is TRBJ1-4 and V is TRBV4-3, with 9 positions matching TRBD1. The germline V gene encodes CDR1 LGHNA and CDR2 YSLEER. The length of the CDR3 is 14 residues. V lost 3 bases, J lost 6 bases, and 2 bases stayed unmatched. The CDR3 region is CASSHRDRDEKLFF. The CDR3 DNA sequence: TGCGCCAGCAGCCACCGGGACAGGGATGAAAAACTGTTTTTT.

The gene calls are TRBV6-5 and TRBJ1-1; 7 bases align to TRBD1. Trimming at V came to 7 bases and at J to 2 bases, leaving 7 bases not matched to a gene. The CDR3 contains 14 residues. In germline, CDR1 is MNHEY, CDR2 SVGAGI. The CDR3: CASKRGTDNTEAFF. CDR3 in DNA: TGTGCCAGCAAACGGGGGACAGACAACACTGAAGCTTTCTTT.

This sequence joins TRBV3-1 (or the pseudogene TRBV3-2) and TRBJ1-2; no clear D gene. Trimming stripped 0 bases from V and 4 bases from J, with 9 bases between. The V gene's germline CDR1 is LGHDT and CDR2 YNNKEL (reference sequence). This CDR3 is 14 amino acids long. CDR3: CASSQDERSYGYTF. The CDR3 DNA reads as TGTGCCAGCAGCCAAGATGAGAGATCCTATGGCTACACCTTC.

The chain joins TRBV7-2 to TRBJ1-1, with D unresolved. CDR1 and CDR2 (germline): SGHTA, FQGNSA. V was shortened by 0 bases and J by 3 bases, with 11 bases between the two germline ends. This CDR3 has 15 residues. The CDR3 is CASSLALRDYTEAFF. CDR3 DNA: TGTGCCAGCAGCTTAGCGCTAAGAGACTACACTGAAGCTTTCTTT.

The gene calls are TRBV5-6 and TRBJ1-3; D is uncertain. The CDR3 is 14 residues long. Trimming removed 6 bases from V and 0 bases from J, with 10 bases in between. In germline, CDR1 is SGHDT, CDR2 YYEEEE. Here the CDR3 reads CASTRSSSGNTIYF. CDR3 in DNA: TGTGCCAGCACCCGTTCGAGCTCTGGAAACACCATATATTTT.

The chain links TRBV25-1 to TRBJ1-6; the D is unclear. V gave up 5 bases and J gave up 14 bases, with 13 bases separating them. The CDR3 is made up of 12 amino acids. The germline CDR1 and CDR2 sequences are MGHDK and SYGVNS. CDR3 in amino acids: CASSYAPGSLHF. The CDR3 DNA reads as TGTGCCAGCAGTTATGCCCCGGGATCCCTCCACTTT.

The rearrangement joins TRBV30 to TRBJ1-3; D possibly corresponds to TRBD1 (6 bases). CDR1 and CDR2 from the germline V gene are GTSNPN and SVGIG (reference sequence). V was shortened by 0 bases and J by 0 bases, with 15 bases between the two germline ends. The CDR3 loop spans 17 amino acids. CDR3 nucleotides: TGTGCCTGGAGTGTGGATTTCGGGACACTCTCTGGAAACACCATATATTTT. This encodes CAWSVDFGTLSGNTIYF.

The chain combines TRBV28 with TRBJ1-2; 7 positions agree with TRBD1. The CDR3 spans 12 residues. Trimming took 5 bases from V and 8 from J; bases not matched to a gene: 5. Germline V lookup: CDR1 MDHEN, CDR2 SYDVKM. CDR3 sequence: CASSPGTVGYTF. CDR3 nucleotides: TGTGCCAGCAGTCCGGGGACAGTCGGCTACACCTTC.

This clone was detected only once. The genes are TRBV7-9 and TRBJ1-3; the D is unclear. The CDR3 runs to 13 residues. Germline V lookup: CDR1 SEHNR, CDR2 FQNEAQ (reference sequence). V gave up 1 base and J gave up 2 bases, with 3 bases separating them. The CDR3 bases are TGTGCCAGCAGCTTAGGCGCTGGAAACACCATATATTTT. This codes for CASSLGAGNTIYF. Drawing the rest from reference TRBV7-9 and TRBJ1-3, the complete variable domain is DTGVSQNPRHKITKRGQNVTFRCDPISEHNRLYWYRQTLGQGPEFLTYFQNEAQLEKSRLLSDRFSAERPKGSFSTLEIQRTEQGDSAMYLCASSLGAGNTIYFGEGSWLTVV.

The chain links TRBV24-1 to TRBJ1-2, with 8 bases matching TRBD1. Per germline, CDR1 KGHDR and CDR2 SFDVKD. The V segment lost 9 bases and the J segment 2 bases; nucleotides outside the gene matches: 4. The CDR3 has 13 amino acids. CDR3 DNA: TGTGCCACCGGGAGGACAGGGAACTATGGCTACACCTTC. Translation gives CATGRTGNYGYTF.

This chain's CDR3 is CASSSETGSNTGELFF. The CDR3 coding sequence is TGTGCCAGCTCATCCGAAACAGGATCGAACACCGGGGAGCTGTTTTTT. The chain recombines TRBV18 with TRBJ2-2; D might be TRBD1 (5 bases). The CDR3 has 16 amino acids. The germline CDR1 and CDR2 sequences are KGHSH and LQKENI. The V gene lost 5 bases and the J gene lost 0 bases, with 13 bases spanning the gap. Looking up the rest from reference TRBV18 and TRBJ2-2 gives the full variable domain: NAGVMQNPRHLVRRRGQEARLRCSPMKGHSHVYWYRQLPEEGLKFMVYLQKENIIDESGMPKERFSAEFPKEGPSILRIQQVVRGDSAAYFCASSSETGSNTGELFFGEGSRLTVL.